The TCR beta chain described here comes from a study of shared clonotypes between healthy human individuals. The CDR3 runs 14 residues. In germline, CDR1 is SGHNT, CDR2 YYREEE (reference sequence). V was cut by 1 base and J by 5 bases, with 12 bases left in between. Only in-frame clones appear in the TCRdb table, and some are missing; sequencing was by immunoSEQ multiplex PCR. This sample has about 980,000 clones, with roughly 72% found just once. This TCR was recovered from a young man in good health. V is TRBV5-4 and J is TRBJ1-1; D is possibly TRBD1 (5 bases). The specimen was memory CD4+ T cells sorted from blood. Documented subset: CD45RA-negative fraction. CDR3 protein: CASSLIQGRTEAFF. CDR3 coding DNA: TGTGCCAGCAGCTTGATTCAGGGTAGAACTGAAGCTTTCTTT.